One and the same sample provided the 10 T cell receptor beta chains below, sequenced in a study of T cells after yellow fever vaccination. One entry per CDR3 protein results from TCRdb running MiXCR on the 5' RACE reads. The data show about 310,000 distinct CDR3 sequences, more than 3% seen once. The source material was PBMCs, sampled on the day of the yellow fever booster vaccination. These receptors were collected from a man aged 18 to 30 who received the YFV17D yellow fever vaccine.

This clonotype was detected many times. This sequence joins TRBV7-9 and TRBJ2-3; D remains ambiguous. Germline lookup yields CDR1 SEHNR and CDR2 FQNEAQ (reference sequence). CDR3 length: 12 amino acids. The ends were cut back, 1 base at V and 6 bases at J, with 5 bases in the middle. CDR3 protein: CASSLDSDTQYF. For the CDR3, the DNA is TGTGCCAGCAGCTTAGACTCGGATACGCAGTATTTT.

This clonotype was seen a few times. The chain employs TRBV21-1 and TRBJ2-7; the tabulated D call, TRBD1, remains unverified against the DNA. TRBV21-1 is shown as a pseudogene. This CDR3 region has 14 residues. The CDR3 loop is CASSKGDEAYEQYV. The CDR3 bases are TGTGCCAGCAGCAAGGGGGACGAGGCCTACGAGCAGTACGTC.

This clonotype was detected ten times or more. V and J are TRBV29-1 and TRBJ2-3; D may be TRBD1 (6 bases). Germline CDR1 SQVTM, CDR2 ANQGSEA. This CDR3 has 11 residues. Trimming removed 7 bases from V and 6 bases from J, with 11 bases in between. CDR3 protein: CSEERGDTQYF. The CDR3 DNA reads TGCAGCGAGGAGAGGGGGGATACGCAGTATTTT.

The chain combines TRBV4-2 with TRBJ2-3, with 9 positions matching TRBD2. From germline, CDR1 is LGHNA and CDR2 YNFKEQ. This CDR3 contains 15 residues. J was trimmed by 5 bases and V by 4 bases; bases with no gene match: 7. The CDR3 DNA sequence: TGTGCCAGCAGCCGTAGCGGGGGTCTTATAGATACGCAGTATTTT. Its protein is CASSRSGGLIDTQYF.

This clonotype was counted ten times or more. This chain joins TRBV5-1 and TRBJ2-5; no clear D gene. The CDR3 runs 17 residues. Germline V CDR1 and CDR2: SGHRS, YFSETQ. Trimming shortened V by 0 bases and J by 3 bases, and 18 bases separated the two germline ends. The CDR3: CASSLVRLVGPEETQYF. For the CDR3, the DNA is TGCGCCAGCAGCTTGGTGCGGTTAGTGGGTCCCGAAGAGACCCAGTACTTC. Full variable domain (rest looked up from reference TRBV5-1 and TRBJ2-5): KAGVTQTPRYLIKTRGQQVTLSCSPISGHRSVSWYQQTPGQGLQFLFEYFSETQRNKGNFPGRFSGRQFSNSRSEMNVSTLELGDSALYLCASSLVRLVGPEETQYFGPGTRLLVL.

This clonotype was recorded a few times. This chain links TRBV3-1 with TRBJ2-1; D gene ambiguous. Trimming left V 8 bases short and J 8 bases short, with 16 bases between. Germline lookup yields CDR1 LGHDT and CDR2 YNNKEL (reference sequence). This CDR3 region has 13 residues. CDR3 DNA sequence: TGTGCCAGCGGCGGCCCCTATACCCATGAGCAGTTCTTC. This encodes CASGGPYTHEQFF.

The chain has TRBV6-2 or TRBV6-3 and TRBJ2-1; the match to TRBD2 covers 10 bases. The germline gives CDR1 MNHEY, CDR2 SVGEGT. V lost 6 bases to trimming and J lost 3 bases; unmatched junction nucleotides: 8. CDR3 size: 16 residues. Here the CDR3 reads CASSYPASGGYNEQFF. CDR3 DNA sequence: TGTGCCAGCAGCTATCCCGCTAGCGGGGGCTACAATGAGCAGTTCTTC.

V usage is TRBV24-1 and J usage is TRBJ2-3; D possibly corresponds to TRBD2 (6 bases). Germline V gene lookup returns CDR1 KGHDR and CDR2 SFDVKD. CDR3 size: 15 residues. Trimming stripped 4 bases from V and 8 bases from J, with 18 bases between. CDR3 DNA: TGTGCCACCAGTGACCGGACTAACGGGGTTGGTACGCAGTATTTT. Translating gives CATSDRTNGVGTQYF.

In this sample, this clonotype turned up many times. The chain couples TRBV4-3 to TRBJ1-2; a possible D gene is TRBD1 (5 bases). The CDR3 consists of 13 residues. V lost 0 bases, J lost 4 bases, and 6 bases lay in between. Germline values: CDR1 LGHNA, CDR2 YSLEER. CDR3 sequence: CASSQDDSYGYTF. DNA of the CDR3: TGCGCCAGCAGCCAAGACGACAGCTATGGCTACACCTTC.

This clonotype has at least ten counts. This chain connects TRBV7-2 to TRBJ1-2, with 7 bases aligning to TRBD1. CDR3 length equals 16 residues. Germline V gene data show CDR1 as SGHTA and CDR2 as FQGNSA. V was clipped by 3 bases and J by 0 bases; unmatched bases: 7. In DNA, the CDR3 is TGTGCCAGCAGCTTGGGGGGACAGTCAACTAACTATGGCTACACCTTC. Amino acids: CASSLGGQSTNYGYTF.